The 10 T cell receptor beta chains below were found in one sample sequenced in a study of tissue T cells after allogeneic stem cell transplantation. Adult allogeneic hematopoietic cell transplant recipients with steroid-refractory graft-versus-host disease were prospectively enrolled for research autopsy. TCRdb's copy holds only in-frame clones and misses some; the assay was immunoSEQ multiplex PCR. Of some 2,500 clones listed, around 67% are singletons. Source: colon tissue, taken at autopsy. The receptors were sampled from a male patient at least 60 years old with steroid-refractory graft-versus-host disease after an allogeneic stem cell transplant. Some T cells may possibly be graft donor cells.

The chain combines TRBV6-4 with TRBJ1-6, with D unresolved. Looked up from germline, CDR1 is MRHNA and CDR2 is SNTAGT. Trimming cost V 5 bases and J 7 bases, with 9 bases left between them. There are 13 residues in the CDR3. The CDR3 reads CASSRDANSPLHF. The CDR3 DNA sequence: TGTGCCAGCAGTAGAGACGCAAATTCACCCCTCCACTTT.

This rearrangement joins TRBV19 to TRBJ2-1; D remains unclear. V lost 5 bases, J lost 1 base, and 6 bases lay in between. Germline V CDR1 and CDR2: LNHDA, SQIVND (reference sequence). The CDR3 has 13 residues. This CDR3 reads CASSSASYNEQFF. CDR3 nucleotides: TGTGCCAGTAGTTCGGCGTCCTACAATGAGCAGTTCTTC. Using reference TRBV19 and TRBJ2-1 for the parts outside the CDR3, the full variable domain is DGGITQSPKYLFRKEGQNVTLSCEQNLNHDAMYWYRQDPGQGLRLIYYSQIVNDFQKGDIAEGYSVSREKKESFPLTVTSAQKNPTAFYLCASSSASYNEQFFGPGTRLTVL.

The rearrangement joins TRBV2 to TRBJ2-2; D gene uncertain. CDR3 length equals 13 residues. Trimming pared 7 bases from V and 0 bases from J, leaving 6 bases between. Per germline, CDR1 SNHLY and CDR2 FYNNEI. The CDR3: CASIQTNTGELFF. The CDR3 region has the DNA TGTGCCAGCATCCAAACGAACACCGGGGAGCTGTTTTTT.

This chain connects TRBV29-1 to TRBJ2-3; 11 positions match TRBD2. Germline V gives CDR1 SQVTM, CDR2 ANQGSEA. With 2 bases clipped from V and 6 bases from J, the junction kept 7 bases outside the gene matches. The CDR3 has 15 residues. CDR3 DNA: TGCAGCGTTGAACTCGCTAGCGGGGGGTTTGATACGCAGTATTTT. Amino acid sequence: CSVELASGGFDTQYF.

The gene calls are TRBV27 and TRBJ1-1; unclear D gene. Germline CDR1 reads MNHEY; CDR2 reads SMNVEV (reference sequence). The ends were cut back, 1 base at V and 1 base at J, with 4 bases in the middle. This CDR3 has 13 residues. CDR3 in DNA: TGTGCCAGCAGTTTATTCACGAACACTGAAGCTTTCTTT. Residues: CASSLFTNTEAFF.

The rearrangement uses TRBV5-3 and TRBJ2-5, with a tentative D call TRBD2 (6 bases). TRBV5-3 has ORF status, its function being uncertain. V shed 4 bases and J shed 5 bases, with 21 bases lying between them. This CDR3 is 16 amino acids long. The CDR3 bases are TGTGCCAGAAGCCCCAAAGCGGGCCGGCCGGGGGAGACCCAGTACTTC. Its protein is CARSPKAGRPGETQYF.

This clone was observed a handful of times. This chain joins TRBV30 and TRBJ1-2; D not certain. The CDR3 has 14 residues. Trimming took off 4 bases at V and 8 bases at J, with 20 bases between the two ends. Germline V gene data show CDR1 as GTSNPN and CDR2 as SVGIG (reference sequence). CDR3 loop: CAWTTMDQMFGYTF. In DNA form, the CDR3 reads TGTGCCTGGACCACGATGGACCAGATGTTCGGCTACACCTTC.

The chain links TRBV28 to TRBJ2-5; TRBD2 might be the D (6 bases). The V gene's germline CDR1 is MDHEN and CDR2 SYDVKM. The V end lost 3 bases, the J end lost 5 bases, and 19 bases lay between the germline ends. The CDR3 is 16 amino acids. The CDR3: CASSFWAGTDVETQYF. CDR3 nucleotide sequence: TGTGCCAGCAGTTTTTGGGCGGGAACGGACGTGGAGACCCAGTACTTC.

In this sample, this clone turned up once. The rearrangement uses TRBV7-2 and TRBJ1-2; 7 nucleotides line up with TRBD1. CDR1 SGHTA and CDR2 FQGNSA come from the germline V gene. The CDR3 is 14 amino acids. Losses at the gene ends were 5 bases for V and 0 bases for J; bases not matched to a gene: 3. The CDR3 loop is CASSPGTANYGYTF. CDR3 bases: TGTGCCAGCAGCCCCGGGACAGCTAACTATGGCTACACCTTC.

This clone appeared once. This sequence joins TRBV7-2 and TRBJ2-7; no definite D call. V gave up 3 bases and J gave up 2 bases, with 11 bases separating them. Germline assignment: CDR1 SGHTA and CDR2 FQGNSA. The length of the CDR3 is 14 residues. The CDR3 coding sequence is TGTGCCAGCAGCTTTCGGACGGAAACCTACGAGCAGTACTTC. It translates to CASSFRTETYEQYF.